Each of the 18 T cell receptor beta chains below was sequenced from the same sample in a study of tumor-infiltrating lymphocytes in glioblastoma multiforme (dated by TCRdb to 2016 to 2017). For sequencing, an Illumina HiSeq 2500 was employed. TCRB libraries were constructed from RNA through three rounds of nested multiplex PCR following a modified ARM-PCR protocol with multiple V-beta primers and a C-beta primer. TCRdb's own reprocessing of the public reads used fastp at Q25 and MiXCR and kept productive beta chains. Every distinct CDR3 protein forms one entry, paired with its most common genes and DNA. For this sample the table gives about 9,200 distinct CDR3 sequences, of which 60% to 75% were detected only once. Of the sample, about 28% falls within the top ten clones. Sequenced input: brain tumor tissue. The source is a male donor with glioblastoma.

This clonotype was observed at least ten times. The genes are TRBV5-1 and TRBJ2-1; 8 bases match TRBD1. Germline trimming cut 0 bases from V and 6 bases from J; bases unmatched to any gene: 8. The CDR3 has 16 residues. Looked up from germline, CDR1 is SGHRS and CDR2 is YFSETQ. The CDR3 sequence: CASSLDGNRGFNEQFF. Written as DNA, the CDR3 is TGCGCCAGCAGCTTGGATGGGAACAGGGGGTTCAATGAGCAGTTCTTC.

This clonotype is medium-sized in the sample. CDR3 in amino acids: CASSKALNPYNEQFF. Here the CDR3 DNA reads TGTGCCAGCAGCAAGGCCCTGAATCCCTACAATGAGCAGTTCTTC. The chain couples TRBV6-5 to TRBJ2-1; the D is unclear. The CDR3 consists of 15 residues. Between the trimmed V and J ends, which lost 6 bases and 2 bases, there was a span of 14 bases. Germline lookup yields CDR1 MNHEY and CDR2 SVGAGI.

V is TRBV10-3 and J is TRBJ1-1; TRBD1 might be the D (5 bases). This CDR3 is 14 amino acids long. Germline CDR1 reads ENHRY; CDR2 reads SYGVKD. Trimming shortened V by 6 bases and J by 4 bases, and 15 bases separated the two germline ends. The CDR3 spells CAISPRAPGTEAFF. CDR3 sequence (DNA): TGTGCCATCAGCCCCAGGGCCCCGGGCACTGAAGCTTTCTTT.

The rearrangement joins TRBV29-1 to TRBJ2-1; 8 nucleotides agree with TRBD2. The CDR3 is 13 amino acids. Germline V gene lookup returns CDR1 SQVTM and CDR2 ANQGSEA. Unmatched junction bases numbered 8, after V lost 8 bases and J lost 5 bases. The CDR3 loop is CSPYKLADNEQFF. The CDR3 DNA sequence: TGCAGCCCTTATAAACTAGCGGACAATGAGCAGTTCTTC.

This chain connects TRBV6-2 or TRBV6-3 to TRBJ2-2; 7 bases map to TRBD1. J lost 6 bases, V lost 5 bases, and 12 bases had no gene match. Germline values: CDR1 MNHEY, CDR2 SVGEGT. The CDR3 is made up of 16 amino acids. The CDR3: CASSNEPTGFAGELFF. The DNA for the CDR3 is TGTGCCAGCAGTAACGAACCGACAGGGTTCGCCGGGGAGCTGTTTTTT.

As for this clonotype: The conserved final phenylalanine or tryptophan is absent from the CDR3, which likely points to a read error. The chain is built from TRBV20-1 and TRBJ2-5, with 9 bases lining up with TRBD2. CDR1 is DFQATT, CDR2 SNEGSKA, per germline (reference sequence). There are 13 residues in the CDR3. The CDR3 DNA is TGCGGCGCTGAGACTAGCGGCCAAGAGACCCAGTACCTC. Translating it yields CGAETSGQETQYL.

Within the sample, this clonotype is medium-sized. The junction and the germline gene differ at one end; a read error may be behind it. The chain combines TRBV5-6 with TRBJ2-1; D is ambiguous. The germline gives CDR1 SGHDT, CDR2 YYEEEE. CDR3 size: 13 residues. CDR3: CASSSVAYNEQFF. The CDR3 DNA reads TGTGCCAGCAGCTCCGTTGCCTATAATGAGCAGTTCTTC.

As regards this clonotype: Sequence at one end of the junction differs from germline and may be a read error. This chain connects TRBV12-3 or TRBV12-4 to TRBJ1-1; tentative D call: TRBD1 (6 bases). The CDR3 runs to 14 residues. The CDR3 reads CASSLNRENIEAFF. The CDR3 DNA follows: TGTGCCAGCAGTTTAAACAGGGAGAACATTGAAGCTTTCTTT.

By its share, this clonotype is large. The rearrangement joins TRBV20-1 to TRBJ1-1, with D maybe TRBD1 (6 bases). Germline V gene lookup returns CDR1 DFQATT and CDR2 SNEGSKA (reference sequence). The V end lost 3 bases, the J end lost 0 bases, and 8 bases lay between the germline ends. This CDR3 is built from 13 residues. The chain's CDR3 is CSASGQLNTEAFF. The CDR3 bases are TGCAGTGCTAGTGGACAGTTGAACACTGAAGCTTTCTTT.

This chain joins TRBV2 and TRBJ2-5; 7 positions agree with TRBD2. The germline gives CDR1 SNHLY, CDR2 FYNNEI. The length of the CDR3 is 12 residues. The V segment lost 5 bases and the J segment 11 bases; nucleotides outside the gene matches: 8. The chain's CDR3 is CASSLTAGRQYF. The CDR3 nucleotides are TGTGCCAGCAGTCTAACAGCGGGAAGGCAGTACTTC. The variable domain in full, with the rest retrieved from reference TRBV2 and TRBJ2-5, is EPEVTQTPSHQVTQMGQEVILRCVPISNHLYFYWYRQILGQKVEFLVSFYNNEISEKSEIFDDQFSVERPDGSNFTLKIRSTKLEDSAMYFCASSLTAGRQYFGPGTRLLVL.

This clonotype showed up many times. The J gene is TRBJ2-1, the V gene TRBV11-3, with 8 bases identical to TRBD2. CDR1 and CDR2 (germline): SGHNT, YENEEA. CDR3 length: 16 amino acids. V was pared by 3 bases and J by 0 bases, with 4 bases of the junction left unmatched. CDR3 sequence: CASSLGGGTSYNEQFF. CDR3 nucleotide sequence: TGTGCCAGCAGCTTGGGCGGGGGGACCTCCTACAATGAGCAGTTCTTC. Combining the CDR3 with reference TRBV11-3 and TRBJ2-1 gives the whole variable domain EAGVVQSPRYKIIEKKQPVAFWCNPISGHNTLYWYLQNLGQGPELLIRYENEEAVDDSQLPKDRFSAERLKGVDSTLKIQPAELGDSAVYLCASSLGGGTSYNEQFFGPGTRLTVL.

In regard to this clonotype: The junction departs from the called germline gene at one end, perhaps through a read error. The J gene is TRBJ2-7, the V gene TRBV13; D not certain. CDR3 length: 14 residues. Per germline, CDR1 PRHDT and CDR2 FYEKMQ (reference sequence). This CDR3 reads CASSLGPSSNEQHF. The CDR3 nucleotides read TGTGCCAGCAGCTTGGGTCCCAGTAGCAACGAGCAGCACTTC.

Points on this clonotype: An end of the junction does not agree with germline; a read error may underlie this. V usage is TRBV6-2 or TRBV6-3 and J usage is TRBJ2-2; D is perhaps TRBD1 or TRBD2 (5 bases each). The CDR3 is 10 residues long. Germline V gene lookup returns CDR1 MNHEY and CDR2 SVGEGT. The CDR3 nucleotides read TGTGCCAGCCGAAACCGGGACCTGTTTTTT. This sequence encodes CASRNRDLFF.

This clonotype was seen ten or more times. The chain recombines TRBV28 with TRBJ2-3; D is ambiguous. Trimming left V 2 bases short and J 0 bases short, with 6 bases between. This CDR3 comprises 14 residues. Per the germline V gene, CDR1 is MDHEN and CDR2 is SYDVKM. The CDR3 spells CASSLAGSTDTQYF. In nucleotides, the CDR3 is TGTGCCAGCAGTTTAGCCGGGAGCACAGATACGCAGTATTTT.

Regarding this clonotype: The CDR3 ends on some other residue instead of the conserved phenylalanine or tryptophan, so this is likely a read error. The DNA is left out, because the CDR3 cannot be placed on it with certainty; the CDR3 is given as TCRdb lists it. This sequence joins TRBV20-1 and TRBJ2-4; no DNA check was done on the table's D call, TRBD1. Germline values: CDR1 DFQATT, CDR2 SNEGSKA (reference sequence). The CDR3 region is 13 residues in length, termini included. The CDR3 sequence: CSAAPRTQNIQNL.

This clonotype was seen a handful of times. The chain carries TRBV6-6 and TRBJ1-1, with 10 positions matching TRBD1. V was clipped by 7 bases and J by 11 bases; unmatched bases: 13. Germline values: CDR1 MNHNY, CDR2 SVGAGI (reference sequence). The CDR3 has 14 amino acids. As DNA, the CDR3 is TGTGCCAGCACGGGGGGGACAGGGGCTATACGGGCTTTCTTT. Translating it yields CASTGGTGAIRAFF.

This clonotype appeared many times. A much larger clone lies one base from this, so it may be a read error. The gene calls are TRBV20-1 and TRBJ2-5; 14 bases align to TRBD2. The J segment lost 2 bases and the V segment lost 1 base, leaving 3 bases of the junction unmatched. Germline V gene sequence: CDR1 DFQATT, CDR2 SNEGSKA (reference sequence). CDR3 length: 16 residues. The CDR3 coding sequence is TGCAGTGCTAGAGGCCGACTAGCGGGAGGGCAAGAGACCCAGTACTTC. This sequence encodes CSARGRLAGGQETQYF.

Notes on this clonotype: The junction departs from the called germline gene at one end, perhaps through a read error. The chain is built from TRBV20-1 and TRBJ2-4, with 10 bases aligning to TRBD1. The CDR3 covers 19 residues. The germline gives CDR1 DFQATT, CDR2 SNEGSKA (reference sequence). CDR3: CNARDPDRGIRKTENIQYF. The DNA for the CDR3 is TGCAATGCTAGAGACCCGGACAGGGGGATTCGGAAAACCGAAAACATTCAGTACTTC.